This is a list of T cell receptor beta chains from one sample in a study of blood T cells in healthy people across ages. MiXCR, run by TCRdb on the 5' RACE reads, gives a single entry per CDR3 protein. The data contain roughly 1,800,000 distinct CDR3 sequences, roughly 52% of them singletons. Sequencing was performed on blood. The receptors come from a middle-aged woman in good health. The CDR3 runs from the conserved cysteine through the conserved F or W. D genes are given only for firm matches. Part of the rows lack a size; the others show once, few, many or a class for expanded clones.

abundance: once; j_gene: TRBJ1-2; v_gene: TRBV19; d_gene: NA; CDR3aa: CASTGGGANYGYTF; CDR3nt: TGTGCCAGTACCGGCGGGGGAGCTAACTATGGCTACACCTTC
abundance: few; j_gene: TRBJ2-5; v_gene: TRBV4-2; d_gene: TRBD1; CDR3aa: CASSQWTGGEETQYF; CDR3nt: TGTGCCAGCAGCCAATGGACAGGGGGCGAAGAGACCCAGTACTTC
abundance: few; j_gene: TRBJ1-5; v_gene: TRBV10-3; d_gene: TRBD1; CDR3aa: CAISDTGQTSTPQHF; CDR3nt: TGTGCCATCAGCGATACGGGACAGACGAGTACGCCCCAGCATTTT
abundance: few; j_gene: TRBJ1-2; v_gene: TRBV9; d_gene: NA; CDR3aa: CASSVRTADYGYTF; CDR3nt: TGTGCCAGCAGCGTCCGGACAGCCGACTATGGCTACACCTTC
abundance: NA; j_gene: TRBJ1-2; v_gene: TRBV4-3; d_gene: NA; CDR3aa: CASSQDLDRNYGYTF; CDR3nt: TGCGCCAGCAGCCAAGATTTGGACAGAAACTATGGCTACACCTTC
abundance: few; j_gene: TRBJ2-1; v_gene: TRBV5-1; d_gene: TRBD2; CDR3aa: CASSLELADYNEQFF; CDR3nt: TGCGCCAGCAGCTTGGAACTAGCGGACTACAATGAGCAGTTCTTC
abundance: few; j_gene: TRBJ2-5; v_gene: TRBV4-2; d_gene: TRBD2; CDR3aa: CASSQAQTSGSNRQETQYF; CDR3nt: TGTGCCAGCAGCCAAGCTCAGACTAGCGGTAGTAACCGTCAAGAGACCCAGTACTTC
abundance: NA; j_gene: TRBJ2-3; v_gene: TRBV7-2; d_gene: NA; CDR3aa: CASSLIAWVSDTQYF; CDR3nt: TGTGCCAGCAGCTTAATAGCGTGGGTGTCAGATACGCAGTATTTT
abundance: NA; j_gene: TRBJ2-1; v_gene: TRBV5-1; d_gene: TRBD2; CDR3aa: CASSLDLAVDYNEQFF; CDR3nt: TGCGCCAGCAGCCTAGACCTAGCGGTAGATTACAATGAGCAGTTCTTC
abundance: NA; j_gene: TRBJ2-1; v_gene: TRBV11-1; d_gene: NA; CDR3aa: CASSLGGLPNNEQFF; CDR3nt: TGTGCCAGCAGCTTAGGCGGACTACCTAACAATGAGCAGTTCTTC
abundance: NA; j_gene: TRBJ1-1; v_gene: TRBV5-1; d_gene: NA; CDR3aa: CASRVEPTNTEAFF; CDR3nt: TGCGCCAGCAGAGTGGAACCCACGAACACTGAAGCTTTCTTT
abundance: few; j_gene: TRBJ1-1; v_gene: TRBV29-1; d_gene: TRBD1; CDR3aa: CSVVGGRNTEAFF; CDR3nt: TGCAGCGTTGTAGGGGGCCGCAACACTGAAGCTTTCTTT
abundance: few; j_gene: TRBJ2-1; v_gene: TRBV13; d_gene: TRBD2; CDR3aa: CASSPRAGDEQFF; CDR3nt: TGTGCCAGCAGCCCAAGAGCGGGGGATGAGCAGTTCTTC
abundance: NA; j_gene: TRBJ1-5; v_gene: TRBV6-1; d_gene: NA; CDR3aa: CACSAPNQPQHF; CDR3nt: TGTGCCTGCAGTGCCCCCAATCAGCCCCAGCATTTT
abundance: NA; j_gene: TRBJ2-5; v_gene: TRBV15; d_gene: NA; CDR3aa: CVTSRDPQGRGTQYF; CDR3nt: TGTGTCACCAGCAGAGATCCCCAGGGAAGGGGGACCCAGTACTTC
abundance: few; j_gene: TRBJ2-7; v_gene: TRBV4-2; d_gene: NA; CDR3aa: CASSQSRDFLYEQYF; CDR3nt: TGTGCCAGCAGCCAATCCCGGGACTTCCTTTACGAGCAGTACTTC
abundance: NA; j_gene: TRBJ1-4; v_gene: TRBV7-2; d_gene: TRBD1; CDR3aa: CASSATGTNEKLFF; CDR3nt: TGTGCCAGCAGCGCGACAGGGACTAATGAAAAACTGTTTTTT
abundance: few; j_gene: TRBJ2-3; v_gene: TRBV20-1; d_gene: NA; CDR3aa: CSARVTRKDTQYF; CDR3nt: TGCAGTGCTAGAGTAACTAGGAAAGATACGCAGTATTTT
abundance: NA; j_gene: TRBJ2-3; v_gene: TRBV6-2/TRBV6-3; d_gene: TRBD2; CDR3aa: CASTSSGVITDTQYF; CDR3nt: TGTGCCAGCACTTCTAGCGGGGTAATCACAGATACGCAGTATTTT
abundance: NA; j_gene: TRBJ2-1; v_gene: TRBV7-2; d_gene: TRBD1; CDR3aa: CASSFGQGRLDEQFF; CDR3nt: TGTGCCAGCAGCTTCGGACAGGGTAGGTTGGATGAGCAGTTCTTC
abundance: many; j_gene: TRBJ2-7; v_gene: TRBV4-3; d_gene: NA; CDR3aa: CASSQGSSNYEQYF; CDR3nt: TGCGCCAGCAGCCAAGGGTCAAGCAACTACGAGCAGTACTTC